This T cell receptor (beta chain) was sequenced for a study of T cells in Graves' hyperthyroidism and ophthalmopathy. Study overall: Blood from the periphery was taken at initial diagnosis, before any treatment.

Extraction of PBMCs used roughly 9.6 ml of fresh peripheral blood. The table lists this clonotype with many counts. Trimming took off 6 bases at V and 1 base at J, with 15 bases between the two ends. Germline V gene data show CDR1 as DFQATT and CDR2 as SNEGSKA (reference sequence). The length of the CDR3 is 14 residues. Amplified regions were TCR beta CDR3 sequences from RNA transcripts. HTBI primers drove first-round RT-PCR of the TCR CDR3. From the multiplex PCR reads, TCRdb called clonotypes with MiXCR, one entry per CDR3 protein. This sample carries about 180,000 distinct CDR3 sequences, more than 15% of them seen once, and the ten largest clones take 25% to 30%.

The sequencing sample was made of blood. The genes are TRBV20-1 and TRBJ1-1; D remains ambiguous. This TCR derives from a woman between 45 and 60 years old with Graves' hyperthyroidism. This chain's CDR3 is CSATPKEWNTEAFF. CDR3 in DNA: TGCAGTGCGACGCCCAAGGAATGGAACACTGAAGCTTTCTTT.